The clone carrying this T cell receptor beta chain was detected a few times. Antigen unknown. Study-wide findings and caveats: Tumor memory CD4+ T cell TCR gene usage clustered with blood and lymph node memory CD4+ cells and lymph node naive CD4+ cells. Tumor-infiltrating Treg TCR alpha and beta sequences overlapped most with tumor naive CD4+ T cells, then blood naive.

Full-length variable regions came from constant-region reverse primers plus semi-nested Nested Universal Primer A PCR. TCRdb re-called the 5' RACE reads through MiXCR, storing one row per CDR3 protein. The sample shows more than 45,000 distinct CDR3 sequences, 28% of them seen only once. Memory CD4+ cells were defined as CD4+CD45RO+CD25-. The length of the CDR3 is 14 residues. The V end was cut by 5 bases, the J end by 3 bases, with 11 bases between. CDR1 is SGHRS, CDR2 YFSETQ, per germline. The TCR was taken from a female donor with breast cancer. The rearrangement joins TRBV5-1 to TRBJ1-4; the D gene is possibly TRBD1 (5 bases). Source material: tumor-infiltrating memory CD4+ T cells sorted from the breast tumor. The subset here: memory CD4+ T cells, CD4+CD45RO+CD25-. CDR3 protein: CASSPDSSNEKLFF. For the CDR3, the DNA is TGCGCCAGCAGTCCAGACAGCTCTAATGAAAAACTGTTTTTT.